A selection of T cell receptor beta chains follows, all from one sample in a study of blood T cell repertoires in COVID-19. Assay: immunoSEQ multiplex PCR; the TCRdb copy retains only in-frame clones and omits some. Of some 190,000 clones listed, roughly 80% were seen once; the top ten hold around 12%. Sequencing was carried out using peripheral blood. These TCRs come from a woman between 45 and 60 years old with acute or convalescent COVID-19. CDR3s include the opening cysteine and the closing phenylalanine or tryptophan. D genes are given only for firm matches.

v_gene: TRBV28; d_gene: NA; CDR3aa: CASSYYSGNTIYF
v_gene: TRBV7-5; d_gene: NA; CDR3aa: CARSSGTGNEKLFF
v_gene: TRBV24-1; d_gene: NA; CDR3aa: CATSGGYEQYF
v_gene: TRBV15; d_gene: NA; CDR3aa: CATSRGSSYEQYF
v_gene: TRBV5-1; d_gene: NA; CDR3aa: CASSQLGYSNTGELFF
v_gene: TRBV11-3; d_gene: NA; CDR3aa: CASSLDRDDNEQFF
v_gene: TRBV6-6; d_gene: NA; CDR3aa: CASSYSPRADEQYF
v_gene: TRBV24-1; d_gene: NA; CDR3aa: CATSAGGLDNSPLHF
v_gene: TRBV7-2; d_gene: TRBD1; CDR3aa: CASSSRGQGPYEQYF
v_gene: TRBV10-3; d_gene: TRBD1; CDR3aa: CAISADRGNQPQHF
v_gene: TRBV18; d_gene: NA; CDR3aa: CASSPSTDNYGYTF
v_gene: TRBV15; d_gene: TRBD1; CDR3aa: CATSSPYRGSNEKLFF
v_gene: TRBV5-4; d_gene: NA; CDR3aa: CASSLERQSTYEQYF
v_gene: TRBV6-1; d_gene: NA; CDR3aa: CASSETSSYNSPLHF
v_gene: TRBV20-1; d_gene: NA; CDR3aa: CSASSGTYEQYF
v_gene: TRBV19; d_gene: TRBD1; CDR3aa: CASSTGQLSTEAFF
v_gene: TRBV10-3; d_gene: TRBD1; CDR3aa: CAISDGTGNQPQHF
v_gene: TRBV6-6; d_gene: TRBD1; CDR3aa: CASSYSGGSNQPQHF
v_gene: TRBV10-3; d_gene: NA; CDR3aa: CAIAPGQSGNTIYF
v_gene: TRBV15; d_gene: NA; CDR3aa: CATSRDSGLSGANVLTF
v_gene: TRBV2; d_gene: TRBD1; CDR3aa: CASKGTASNYGYTF
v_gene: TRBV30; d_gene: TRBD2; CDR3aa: CAWSRGAGGLNTGELFF
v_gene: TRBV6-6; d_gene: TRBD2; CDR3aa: CASSPSGGTYEQYF
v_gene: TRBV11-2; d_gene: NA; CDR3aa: CASSLFPLQTGQNTEAFF
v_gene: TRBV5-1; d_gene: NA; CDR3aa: CASSLQTGNTIYF
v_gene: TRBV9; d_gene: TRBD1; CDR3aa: CASSRDRDTEAFF
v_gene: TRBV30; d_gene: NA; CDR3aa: CAWSLGASRVGELFF
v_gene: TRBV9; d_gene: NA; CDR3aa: CASSPSRGGGVRYGYTF
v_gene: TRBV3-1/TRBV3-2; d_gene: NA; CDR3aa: CASGRGLSSYEQYF
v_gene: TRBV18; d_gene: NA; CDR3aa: CASSQYGGGTDTQYF
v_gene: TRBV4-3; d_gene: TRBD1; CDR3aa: CASSLNSGTGGSPLHF
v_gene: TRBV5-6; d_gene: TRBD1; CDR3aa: CASSQDRAETQYF
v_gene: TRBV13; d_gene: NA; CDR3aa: CASSSYEVSYEQYF
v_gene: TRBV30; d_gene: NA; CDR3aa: CAWNRGSSGYEQYF
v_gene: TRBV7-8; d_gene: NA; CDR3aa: CASTLENNYNEQFF
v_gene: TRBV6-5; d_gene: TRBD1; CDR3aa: CASSRTGQALSPLHF
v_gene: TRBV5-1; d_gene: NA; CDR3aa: CASSLAPYGSSYTF
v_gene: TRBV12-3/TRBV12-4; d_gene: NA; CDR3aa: CASSFRRELPQFF
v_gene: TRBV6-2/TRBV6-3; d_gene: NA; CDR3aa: CASSRMEGQAEAFF
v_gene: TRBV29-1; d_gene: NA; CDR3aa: CSAQAGGGNTEAFF
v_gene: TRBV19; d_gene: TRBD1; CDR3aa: CASTPGTGLAGEQYF
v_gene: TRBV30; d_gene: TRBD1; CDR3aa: CAWRFGGGNTEAFF
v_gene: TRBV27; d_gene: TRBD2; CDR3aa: CASSSLAGGDEQYF
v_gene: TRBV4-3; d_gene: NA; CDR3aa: CASSQDRGSSARNTIYF
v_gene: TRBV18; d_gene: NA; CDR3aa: CASSPAPERRVSGNTIYF
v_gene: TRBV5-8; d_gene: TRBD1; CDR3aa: CASSFEKGAGANTEAFF
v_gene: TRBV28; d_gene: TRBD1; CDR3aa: CASSSIGTGDHEQYF
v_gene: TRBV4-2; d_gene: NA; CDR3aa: CASSQDRGTEAFF
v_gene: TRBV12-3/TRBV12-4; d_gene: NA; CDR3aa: CASSFQSYGYTF
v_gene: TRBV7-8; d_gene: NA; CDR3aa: CASSLSVSGYEQYF
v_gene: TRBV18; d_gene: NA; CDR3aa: CASSPQLTTSTGELFF
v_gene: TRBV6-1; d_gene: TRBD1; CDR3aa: CASSEDRTGVYGYTF
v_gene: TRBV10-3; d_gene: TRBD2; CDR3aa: CAISKLAGASEQFF
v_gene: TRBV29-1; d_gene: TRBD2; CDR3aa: CSVRISGRAAEQFF
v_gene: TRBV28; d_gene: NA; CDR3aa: CASSLIGPRATNEKLFF
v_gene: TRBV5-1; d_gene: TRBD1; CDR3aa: CASSLGSRTGNEKLFF
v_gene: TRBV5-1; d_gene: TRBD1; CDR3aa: CASKMGDSIEQYF
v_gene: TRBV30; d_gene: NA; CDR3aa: CAWSVRGRNQPQHF
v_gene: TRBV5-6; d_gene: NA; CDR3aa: CASRRGRGGNTIYF